The entry below describes one T cell receptor (beta chain). Its antigen is currently unknown. These data are taken from a study of identical twins. Findings and limits, study-wide: Fewer insertions were carried by abundant cord blood beta clonotypes, but none was seen in memory repertoires. Cross-sectional statistical analysis was relied on for the conclusions, without the same donors being followed.

The CDR3 extends over 13 amino acids. Germline assignment: CDR1 DFQATT and CDR2 SNEGSKA (reference sequence). Trimming took 6 bases from V and 1 from J, leaving 12 bases between them. Unique molecular identifiers were present on the cDNA, and a universal primer site came from template switching. TCRdb used MiXCR to reprocess the 5' RACE reads, holding one entry per CDR3 protein. The sample includes a few hundred thousand distinct CDR3 sequences, over 8.5% of them seen just once. These records were also assigned to another study, of yellow fever vaccine responses in identical twins.

The chain recombines TRBV20-1 with TRBJ2-5, with no clear D. This sequence was found in a woman aged 18-29 years in good health. Sequencing input: PBMCs. The chain's CDR3 is CSAPTRSQETQYF. The CDR3 DNA reads TGCAGTGCGCCGACACGGAGCCAAGAGACCCAGTACTTC.